The clone carrying this TCR beta chain was counted between two and nine times. Germline values: CDR1 MNHEY, CDR2 SVGAGI. The CDR3 length is 15 residues. Trimming took 6 bases from V and 0 from J, leaving 14 bases between them. TCRdb passed the RT-PCR reads through MiXCR, listing each CDR3 protein once. Among approximately 720,000 distinct CDR3 sequences listed, 12% to 15% were seen once. The chain couples TRBV6-5 to TRBJ1-1; the D is unclear. The sequencing sample was made of memory CD4+ T cells from blood. This receptor was taken from a female donor in good health, serving as a healthy control. The DNA for the CDR3 is TGTGCCAGCAGCCTCCCGGGCGGGATGAACACTGAAGCTTTCTTT. This translates into CASSLPGGMNTEAFF.